The 21 T cell receptor beta chains in this list originate from one sample, sequenced in a study of CD8 T cells in Susac syndrome. Random hexamers were used to reverse transcribe about 0.5 to 1 ug of RNA. In TCRdb, the immunoSEQ multiplex PCR reads were re-called with MiXCR into one record per CDR3 protein. This table has about 120,000 distinct CDR3 sequences, 85% to 95% appearing once. Sequenced material: CD8+ T cells from PBMCs. These receptors all stem from a human donor in good health.

This clonotype has just a few counts. The rearrangement links TRBV7-9 to TRBJ1-5; unclear D gene. This CDR3 comprises 13 residues. V shed 1 base and J shed 5 bases, with 6 bases lying between them. Germline V gene sequence: CDR1 SEHNR, CDR2 FQNEAQ (reference sequence). The CDR3, as DNA: TGTGCCAGCAGCTTAGGGGGAGATCAGCCCCAGCATTTT. This codes for CASSLGGDQPQHF.

The J gene is TRBJ2-3, the V gene TRBV29-1, with 11 nucleotides matching TRBD2. Trimming at V came to 6 bases and at J to 3 bases, leaving 5 bases not matched to a gene. Germline V gives CDR1 SQVTM, CDR2 ANQGSEA. The CDR3 is 14 amino acids. CDR3 region: CSVMTSGKTDTQYF. The CDR3 coding sequence is TGCAGCGTAATGACTAGCGGGAAAACAGATACGCAGTATTTT.

V is TRBV12-3 or TRBV12-4 and J is TRBJ1-2; D unresolved. This CDR3 is built from 12 residues. Trimming took 7 bases from V and 8 from J, leaving 14 bases between them. The CDR3 bases are TGTGCCAGCAAAACCCCAGCGGGGGGCTACACCTTC. Encoded protein: CASKTPAGGYTF.

V gene TRBV7-2 combines with J gene TRBJ2-7, with 8 bases aligning to TRBD1. V dropped 6 bases and J dropped 3; count of bases not matched to a gene: 4. From germline, CDR1 is SGHTA and CDR2 FQGNSA. This CDR3 is built from 13 residues. The chain's CDR3 is CASSRQGYYEQYF. CDR3 DNA sequence: TGTGCCAGCAGTCGACAGGGGTACTACGAGCAGTACTTC.

The gene calls are TRBV20-1 and TRBJ1-2, with D possibly matching TRBD1 (5 bases). Germline lookup yields CDR1 DFQATT and CDR2 SNEGSKA (reference sequence). Trimming pared 6 bases from V and 8 bases from J, leaving 16 bases between. The CDR3 loop spans 12 amino acids. In DNA form, the CDR3 reads TGCAGTGCGCAGGCAGGGTTAAACGGCTACACCTTC. It encodes CSAQAGLNGYTF.

This clonotype has a single count. The chain combines TRBV6-2 or TRBV6-3 with TRBJ2-3, with TRBD1 as a possible D gene (6 bases). This CDR3 spans 13 amino acids. The V and J ends lost 6 bases and 6 bases respectively, with 13 bases between them. Germline V gives CDR1 MNHEY, CDR2 SVGEGT. CDR3 protein: CASRPQGPDTQYF. CDR3 nucleotides: TGTGCCAGCAGGCCACAGGGTCCGGATACGCAGTATTTT.

In this sample, this clonotype turned up a few times. One end of the junction does not line up with germline, which may come from a read error. The rearrangement joins TRBV29-1 to TRBJ2-5; TRBD1 matches at 7 bases. CDR1 is SQVTM, CDR2 ANQGSEA, per germline. The CDR3 runs to 14 residues. CDR3 loop: CSAGTAGTGETQYF. The CDR3, as DNA: TGTAGCGCTGGGACAGCAGGGACCGGGGAGACCCAGTACTTC.

The V call is TRBV5-1, the J call TRBJ1-1, with a weak D call TRBD1 (5 bases). V was clipped by 3 bases and J by 3 bases, with 18 bases between them. The germline gives CDR1 SGHRS, CDR2 YFSETQ. This CDR3 is 16 amino acids long. CDR3 protein: CASSSVGGRSDTEAFF. In nucleotides, the CDR3 is TGCGCCAGCAGCTCGGTGGGGGGTCGATCTGACACTGAAGCTTTCTTT.

The chain employs TRBV19 and TRBJ2-7; D is unresolved. Per the germline V gene, CDR1 is LNHDA and CDR2 is SQIVND (reference sequence). This CDR3 has 13 residues. Trimming took 4 bases from V and 3 from J, leaving 10 bases between them. The CDR3 sequence is CASSTTGVYEQYF. DNA for the CDR3: TGTGCCAGTAGTACCACGGGCGTCTACGAGCAGTACTTC. The variable domain in full, completed from reference TRBV19 and TRBJ2-7, reads DGGITQSPKYLFRKEGQNVTLSCEQNLNHDAMYWYRQDPGQGLRLIYYSQIVNDFQKGDIAEGYSVSREKKESFPLTVTSAQKNPTAFYLCASSTTGVYEQYFGPGTRLTVT.

The rearrangement joins TRBV7-9 to TRBJ1-2; D uncertain. The germline V gene encodes CDR1 SEHNR and CDR2 FQNEAQ (reference sequence). The CDR3 spans 15 residues. Deletions cut 1 base from V and 4 bases from J, with 13 bases between. The CDR3: CASSLGEGVGYGYTF. Here the CDR3 DNA reads TGTGCCAGCAGCTTAGGAGAGGGAGTCGGCTATGGCTACACCTTC.

V gene TRBV3-1 combines with J gene TRBJ2-1; the match to TRBD2 covers 11 bases. Germline lookup yields CDR1 LGHDT and CDR2 YNNKEL (reference sequence). V lost 5 bases and J lost 1; bases outside the gene matches: 4. The CDR3 runs to 16 residues. The CDR3 DNA sequence: TGTGCCAGCAGCTCCTTAGCGGGAGGGTCCTACAATGAGCAGTTCTTC. It translates to CASSSLAGGSYNEQFF.

This clonotype occurred once. The V gene is TRBV7-9, the J gene TRBJ1-2; 8 bases agree with TRBD1. CDR3 size: 16 residues. V shed 7 bases, J shed 2 bases, and the junction held 12 bases outside the gene matches. Per the germline V gene, CDR1 is SEHNR and CDR2 is FQNEAQ (reference sequence). The CDR3 reads CASTTDPGQENYGYTF. CDR3 sequence (DNA): TGTGCCAGCACCACCGATCCGGGACAGGAAAACTATGGCTACACCTTC.

V usage is TRBV6-1 and J usage is TRBJ1-1; possibly TRBD1 for D (6 bases). V was cut by 5 bases and J by 0 bases, with 10 bases left in between. Germline CDR1 and CDR2: MNHNS and SASEGT. This CDR3 has 14 amino acids. The CDR3 DNA sequence: TGTGCCAGCAGTTGGACAGTTATGAACACTGAAGCTTTCTTT. This encodes CASSWTVMNTEAFF.

V and J are TRBV20-1 and TRBJ1-2; a weak D match, TRBD1 (6 bases). The CDR3 spans 9 residues. Between the trimmed V and J ends, which lost 6 bases and 8 bases, there was a span of 7 bases. Germline V gene sequence: CDR1 DFQATT, CDR2 SNEGSKA (reference sequence). CDR3 coding DNA: TGCAGTGCCGGACAGGGCTACACCTTC. Translated, it gives CSAGQGYTF.

This chain joins TRBV5-1 and TRBJ2-3; D is unresolved. The CDR3 consists of 16 residues. Germline V gene sequence: CDR1 SGHRS, CDR2 YFSETQ. V lost 4 bases and J lost 5, with 20 bases in between. The CDR3 protein is CASSPSPEQSRDTQYF. As DNA, the CDR3 is TGCGCCAGCAGCCCGTCCCCGGAACAGTCGAGAGATACGCAGTATTTT.

The V and J genes are TRBV29-1 and TRBJ2-2, with D perhaps matching TRBD1 (5 bases). The CDR3 sequence is 12 residues long. Trimming cost V 7 bases and J 5 bases, with 11 bases left between them. Germline CDR1 reads SQVTM; CDR2 reads ANQGSEA. The CDR3: CSAGHLTGELFF. The CDR3 DNA follows: TGCAGCGCTGGACACTTAACCGGGGAGCTGTTTTTT.

This clonotype showed up just once. This rearrangement joins TRBV20-1 to TRBJ1-4, with 7 bases fitting TRBD1. Germline trimming cut 5 bases from V and 8 bases from J; bases unmatched to any gene: 8. Per the germline V gene, CDR1 is DFQATT and CDR2 is SNEGSKA (reference sequence). The CDR3 loop spans 13 amino acids. The CDR3 DNA is TGCAGTGCTCGATACAGGGGTAGCGAAAAACTGTTTTTT. Translated: CSARYRGSEKLFF.

The chain employs TRBV29-1 and TRBJ1-4; D remains unclear. This CDR3 is built from 12 residues. Looked up from germline, CDR1 is SQVTM and CDR2 is ANQGSEA. The ends were cut back, 4 bases at V and 5 bases at J, with 8 bases in the middle. CDR3 in amino acids: CSVGTYNEKLFF. The CDR3 DNA reads TGCAGCGTTGGAACGTACAATGAAAAACTGTTTTTT.

This clonotype has a single count. This rearrangement joins TRBV7-2 to TRBJ2-3; possible D gene TRBD2, 6 bases. Germline CDR1 is SGHTA and CDR2 is FQGNSA. This CDR3 contains 16 residues. Trimming shortened V by 4 bases and J by 0 bases, and 14 bases separated the two germline ends. The CDR3 nucleotides are TGTGCCAGCAGCTCCTCCGCCGGACTAAGCACAGATACGCAGTATTTT. Amino acid sequence: CASSSSAGLSTDTQYF. Drawing the rest from reference TRBV7-2 and TRBJ2-3, the complete variable domain is GAGVSQSPSNKVTEKGKDVELRCDPISGHTALYWYRQSLGQGLEFLIYFQGNSAPDKSGLPSDRFSAERTGGSVSTLTIQRTQQEDSAVYLCASSSSAGLSTDTQYFGPGTRLTVL.

This sequence joins TRBV20-1 and TRBJ1-1; D remains ambiguous. Deletions cut 5 bases from V and 0 bases from J, with 10 bases between. Germline lookup yields CDR1 DFQATT and CDR2 SNEGSKA (reference sequence). The CDR3 is 13 amino acids. For the CDR3, the DNA is TGCAGTGCTCAGCTGAACATGAACACTGAAGCTTTCTTT. As protein: CSAQLNMNTEAFF.

The chain uses TRBV4-3 and TRBJ2-1; no reliable D call. The CDR3 is 14 amino acids. The germline V and J ends were trimmed by 0 bases and 6 bases, with 9 bases remaining between them. Germline V gene sequence: CDR1 LGHNA, CDR2 YSLEER. CDR3 in amino acids: CASSQEGPGNEQFF. As DNA, the CDR3 is TGCGCCAGCAGCCAAGAAGGGCCGGGCAATGAGCAGTTCTTC.